This passage covers 24 T cell receptor beta chains from one sample sequenced in a study of Ad26.COV2.S vaccination and SARS-CoV-2 variants. Sample treatment: around 19 received Ad26.COV2.S at low or high dose, single or two shots; 5 received placebo; per-sample allocation not given. Specimen acquisition occurred on day 63 following the initial vaccine or placebo injection. The repertoire was sequenced with immunoSEQ multiplex PCR; TCRdb's copy has only in-frame clones and lacks some. The sample lists about 320,000 clones, more than 70% seen once, with more than 1.5% in the top ten. The sample was peripheral blood, taken in a trial of Ad26.COV2.S vaccine versus placebo. The receptor source for this set is a person between 18 and 65 years old who received the Ad26.COV2.S COVID-19 vaccine or a placebo.

This clone was seen a single time. The chain is built from TRBV6-5 and TRBJ1-5, with 8 bases fitting TRBD1. V gave up 4 bases and J gave up 2 bases; unmatched junction bases: 4. This CDR3 comprises 15 residues. Germline CDR1 is MNHEY and CDR2 is SVGAGI. In DNA form, the CDR3 reads TGTGCCAGCAGTTTAGGACAGGGTGGCAATCAGCCCCAGCATTTT. Translated, it gives CASSLGQGGNQPQHF.

The rearrangement links TRBV9 to TRBJ2-2; D is uncertain. Trimming stripped 4 bases from V and 3 bases from J, with 10 bases between. The CDR3 totals 14 residues. Germline V gives CDR1 SGDLS, CDR2 YYNGEE. CDR3 sequence reads: CASSPDGDTGELFF. The CDR3 DNA reads as TGTGCCAGCAGCCCTGATGGAGACACCGGGGAGCTGTTTTTT. The whole variable domain, remainder taken from reference TRBV9 and TRBJ2-2, is DSGVTQTPKHLITATGQRVTLRCSPRSGDLSVYWYQQSLDQGLQFLIQYYNGEERAKGNILERFSAQQFPDLHSELNLSSLELGDSALYFCASSPDGDTGELFFGEGSRLTVL.

This clone was detected only once. The chain couples TRBV18 to TRBJ2-5; no firm D call. The CDR3 runs to 13 residues. The germline CDR1 and CDR2 sequences are KGHSH and LQKENI. Trimming shortened V by 3 bases and J by 4 bases, and 9 bases separated the two germline ends. The chain's CDR3 is CASSPYRGETQYF. The CDR3 DNA reads as TGTGCCAGCTCACCGTACCGAGGAGAGACCCAGTACTTC.

The chain links TRBV4-3 to TRBJ1-2; D gene unclear. Germline CDR1 and CDR2: LGHNA and YSLEER. The length of the CDR3 is 12 residues. Between the trimmed V and J ends, which lost 5 bases and 3 bases, there was a span of 7 bases. This CDR3 is CASSGWDYGYTF. The CDR3, as DNA: TGCGCCAGCAGCGGATGGGACTATGGCTACACCTTC.

The rearrangement uses TRBV19 and TRBJ2-5; 9 bases are a match to TRBD2. CDR1 and CDR2 (germline): LNHDA, SQIVND (reference sequence). This CDR3 spans 16 amino acids. V lost 4 bases, J lost 2 bases, and 8 bases stayed unmatched. The CDR3 loop reads CASSTLLAGLQETQYF. CDR3 DNA sequence: TGTGCCAGTAGTACTCTCCTAGCGGGGTTACAAGAGACCCAGTACTTC.

The chain has TRBV7-2 and TRBJ2-7, with 8 bases that match TRBD2. Germline CDR1 reads SGHTA; CDR2 reads FQGNSA. Trimming took 1 base from V and 3 from J; bases not matched to a gene: 8. There are 16 residues in the CDR3. The CDR3, as DNA: TGTGCCAGCAGCTTAGGAGCGGGGGTACCCCTCTACGAGCAGTACTTC. It translates to CASSLGAGVPLYEQYF. The complete variable domain, with remaining parts taken from reference TRBV7-2 and TRBJ2-7, reads GAGVSQSPSNKVTEKGKDVELRCDPISGHTALYWYRQSLGQGLEFLIYFQGNSAPDKSGLPSDRFSAERTGGSVSTLTIQRTQQEDSAVYLCASSLGAGVPLYEQYFGPGTRLTVT.

The chain is built from TRBV6-2 or TRBV6-3 and TRBJ1-1, with TRBD1 as a possible D gene (6 bases). CDR1 is MNHEY, CDR2 SVGEGT, per germline. The CDR3 has 17 residues. Between the trimmed V and J ends, which lost 5 bases and 3 bases, there was a span of 22 bases. The CDR3 loop is CASSRVRGSRSDTEAFF. CDR3 coding DNA: TGTGCCAGCAGTCGCGTCAGGGGCTCCCGGTCCGACACTGAAGCTTTCTTT.

The chain combines TRBV23-1 with TRBJ2-2; TRBD1 agrees at 11 bases. TRBV23-1 is an ORF; its function is uncertain. The CDR3 totals 18 residues. Trimming removed 2 bases from V and 5 bases from J; junction bases left unmatched: 10. CDR3 loop: CASSQAGTGGTVTGELFF. The CDR3 region has the DNA TGCGCCAGCAGTCAAGCCGGGACAGGGGGTACAGTAACCGGGGAGCTGTTTTTT.

This clone came up once. The rearrangement uses TRBV25-1 and TRBJ1-3; 9 bases line up with TRBD1. CDR1 is MGHDK and CDR2 is SYGVNS in the germline V gene. This CDR3 region has 14 residues. The J segment lost 3 bases and the V segment lost 6 bases, leaving 3 bases of the junction unmatched. The CDR3 is CASSDRGFGNTIYF. In nucleotides, the CDR3 is TGTGCCAGCAGCGACAGGGGGTTTGGAAACACCATATATTTT.

The chain has TRBV30 and TRBJ1-1; 7 bases agree with TRBD1. This CDR3 region has 13 residues. Germline V gene sequence: CDR1 GTSNPN, CDR2 SVGIG (reference sequence). V lost 3 bases to trimming and J lost 6 bases; unmatched junction nucleotides: 7. For the CDR3, the DNA is TGTGCCTGGAGGAGACAGGGTGTCGCTGAAGCTTTCTTT. It codes for CAWRRQGVAEAFF.

V usage is TRBV12-3 or TRBV12-4 and J usage is TRBJ1-2, with D unresolved. Trimming stripped 5 bases from V and 5 bases from J, with 12 bases between. The CDR3 is 13 residues long. The DNA for the CDR3 is TGTGCCAGCAGTCCGTCAGAACTTTATGGCTACACCTTC. It specifies CASSPSELYGYTF.

This clone was detected only once. The rearrangement joins TRBV10-3 to TRBJ2-7; 9 bases are shared with TRBD1. The CDR3 length is 17 residues. The V gene's germline CDR1 is ENHRY and CDR2 SYGVKD. J lost 0 bases, V lost 0 bases, and 6 bases had no gene match. CDR3 DNA sequence: TGTGCCATCAGTGAGTCAATAGGGGACAGGGTCTCCTACGAGCAGTACTTC. As protein: CAISESIGDRVSYEQYF.

The chain joins TRBV9 to TRBJ2-2, with D unresolved. The CDR3 totals 12 residues. CDR1 is SGDLS and CDR2 is YYNGEE in the germline V gene. Trimming took 0 bases from V and 7 from J, leaving 4 bases between them. CDR3 in DNA: TGTGCCAGCAGCGTAGTATTCGGGGAGCTGTTTTTT. Amino acids: CASSVVFGELFF.

This chain uses TRBV3-1 (or the pseudogene TRBV3-2) with TRBJ2-1, with TRBD2 matching 13 bases. CDR1 LGHDT and CDR2 YNNKEL come from the germline V gene (reference sequence). CDR3 length: 16 amino acids. The J segment lost 4 bases and the V segment lost 1 base, leaving 1 base of the junction unmatched. The CDR3 region is CASSQVGLAGYNEQFF. The CDR3 DNA sequence: TGTGCCAGCAGCCAAGTGGGACTAGCGGGGTACAATGAGCAGTTCTTC.

The chain combines TRBV7-2 with TRBJ1-4; D unclear. V was cut by 2 bases and J by 8 bases, with 3 bases left in between. In germline, CDR1 is SGHTA, CDR2 FQGNSA. This CDR3 contains 11 residues. The CDR3 loop is CASSLSEKLFF. The CDR3 DNA sequence: TGTGCCAGCAGCTTATCCGAAAAACTGTTTTTT. Full variable domain (missing parts from reference TRBV7-2 and TRBJ1-4): GAGVSQSPSNKVTEKGKDVELRCDPISGHTALYWYRQSLGQGLEFLIYFQGNSAPDKSGLPSDRFSAERTGGSVSTLTIQRTQQEDSAVYLCASSLSEKLFFGSGTQLSVL.

The rearrangement joins TRBV5-4 to TRBJ2-1, with D maybe TRBD1 (6 bases). The CDR3 extends over 17 amino acids. Germline-derived CDR1 and CDR2 are SGHNT and YYREEE (reference sequence). Trimming removed 0 bases from V and 0 bases from J, with 13 bases in between. CDR3 nucleotides: TGTGCCAGCAGCTTGGTTCAGGGGCCGAGCTCCTACAATGAGCAGTTCTTC. Amino acid sequence: CASSLVQGPSSYNEQFF.

The chain links TRBV10-1 to TRBJ2-5; 8 bases fit TRBD2. Trimming removed 5 bases from V and 6 bases from J; junction bases left unmatched: 5. Germline V gene lookup returns CDR1 WNHNN and CDR2 SYGVQD (reference sequence). The CDR3 spans 13 residues. This CDR3 reads CASSPGLGQTQYF. CDR3 bases: TGCGCCAGCAGTCCGGGACTAGGTCAGACCCAGTACTTC.

This clone has a handful of counts. As DNA, the CDR3 is TGTGCCATCAAGGGGGGAGGGTCACCCCTCCACTTT. Translating it yields CAIKGGGSPLHF. The chain joins TRBV10-3 to TRBJ1-6; D may be TRBD1 (6 bases). V shed 7 bases and J shed 10 bases, with 11 bases lying between them. Per germline, CDR1 ENHRY and CDR2 SYGVKD. The length of the CDR3 is 12 residues.

This clone was recorded once. CDR3 sequence (DNA): TGTGCCAGTAGTATTCGGGGTTTTCAAGAGACCCAGTACTTC. Translating it yields CASSIRGFQETQYF. The rearrangement links TRBV19 to TRBJ2-5; TRBD2 might be the D (5 bases). Trimming pared 3 bases from V and 2 bases from J, leaving 10 bases between. The germline gives CDR1 LNHDA, CDR2 SQIVND (reference sequence). The CDR3 has 14 residues.

V and J are TRBV7-2 and TRBJ1-1; possible D gene TRBD1, 5 bases. Germline CDR1 is SGHTA and CDR2 is FQGNSA. The V end was cut by 5 bases, the J end by 1 base, with 8 bases between. CDR3 length equals 13 residues. CDR3 DNA: TGTGCCAGCAGCGTAGGACAGAACACTGAAGCTTTCTTT. Protein sequence: CASSVGQNTEAFF.

This clone was picked up one time. The V call is TRBV2, the J call TRBJ2-1, with 8 bases lining up with TRBD1. The trim removed 5 bases at V and 4 bases at J, leaving 7 bases unmatched. Germline assignment: CDR1 SNHLY and CDR2 FYNNEI. The CDR3 runs 15 residues. The CDR3 loop is CASSRPGTGYNEQFF. CDR3 nucleotide sequence: TGTGCCAGCAGTAGACCCGGGACAGGTTACAATGAGCAGTTCTTC.

V gene TRBV5-5 combines with J gene TRBJ1-1; D uncertain. Germline CDR1 SGHKS, CDR2 YYEKEE (reference sequence). V was pared by 6 bases and J by 0 bases, with 12 bases between. The CDR3 is 14 residues long. CDR3 sequence (DNA): TGTGCCAGCATCACGGATATCGTGAACACTGAAGCTTTCTTT. It codes for CASITDIVNTEAFF.

The genes are TRBV19 and TRBJ1-1; D might be TRBD1 (5 bases). Trimming shortened V by 6 bases and J by 1 base, and 9 bases separated the two germline ends. From germline, CDR1 is LNHDA and CDR2 SQIVND (reference sequence). The CDR3 contains 13 residues. The CDR3 is CASSRDGNTEAFF. As DNA, the CDR3 is TGTGCCAGTAGCCGGGACGGGAACACTGAAGCTTTCTTT.

A note on this clone: This CDR3 is also generated by other DNA sequences in the sample. The chain is built from TRBV5-1 and TRBJ1-1; D gene unclear. The germline V gene has CDR1 SGHRS and CDR2 YFSETQ. The ends were cut back, 0 bases at V and 1 base at J, with 7 bases in the middle. The CDR3 loop spans 14 amino acids. CDR3 in DNA: TGCGCCAGCAGCTTGGGACGGCAGAACACTGAAGCTTTCTTT. As protein: CASSLGRQNTEAFF.